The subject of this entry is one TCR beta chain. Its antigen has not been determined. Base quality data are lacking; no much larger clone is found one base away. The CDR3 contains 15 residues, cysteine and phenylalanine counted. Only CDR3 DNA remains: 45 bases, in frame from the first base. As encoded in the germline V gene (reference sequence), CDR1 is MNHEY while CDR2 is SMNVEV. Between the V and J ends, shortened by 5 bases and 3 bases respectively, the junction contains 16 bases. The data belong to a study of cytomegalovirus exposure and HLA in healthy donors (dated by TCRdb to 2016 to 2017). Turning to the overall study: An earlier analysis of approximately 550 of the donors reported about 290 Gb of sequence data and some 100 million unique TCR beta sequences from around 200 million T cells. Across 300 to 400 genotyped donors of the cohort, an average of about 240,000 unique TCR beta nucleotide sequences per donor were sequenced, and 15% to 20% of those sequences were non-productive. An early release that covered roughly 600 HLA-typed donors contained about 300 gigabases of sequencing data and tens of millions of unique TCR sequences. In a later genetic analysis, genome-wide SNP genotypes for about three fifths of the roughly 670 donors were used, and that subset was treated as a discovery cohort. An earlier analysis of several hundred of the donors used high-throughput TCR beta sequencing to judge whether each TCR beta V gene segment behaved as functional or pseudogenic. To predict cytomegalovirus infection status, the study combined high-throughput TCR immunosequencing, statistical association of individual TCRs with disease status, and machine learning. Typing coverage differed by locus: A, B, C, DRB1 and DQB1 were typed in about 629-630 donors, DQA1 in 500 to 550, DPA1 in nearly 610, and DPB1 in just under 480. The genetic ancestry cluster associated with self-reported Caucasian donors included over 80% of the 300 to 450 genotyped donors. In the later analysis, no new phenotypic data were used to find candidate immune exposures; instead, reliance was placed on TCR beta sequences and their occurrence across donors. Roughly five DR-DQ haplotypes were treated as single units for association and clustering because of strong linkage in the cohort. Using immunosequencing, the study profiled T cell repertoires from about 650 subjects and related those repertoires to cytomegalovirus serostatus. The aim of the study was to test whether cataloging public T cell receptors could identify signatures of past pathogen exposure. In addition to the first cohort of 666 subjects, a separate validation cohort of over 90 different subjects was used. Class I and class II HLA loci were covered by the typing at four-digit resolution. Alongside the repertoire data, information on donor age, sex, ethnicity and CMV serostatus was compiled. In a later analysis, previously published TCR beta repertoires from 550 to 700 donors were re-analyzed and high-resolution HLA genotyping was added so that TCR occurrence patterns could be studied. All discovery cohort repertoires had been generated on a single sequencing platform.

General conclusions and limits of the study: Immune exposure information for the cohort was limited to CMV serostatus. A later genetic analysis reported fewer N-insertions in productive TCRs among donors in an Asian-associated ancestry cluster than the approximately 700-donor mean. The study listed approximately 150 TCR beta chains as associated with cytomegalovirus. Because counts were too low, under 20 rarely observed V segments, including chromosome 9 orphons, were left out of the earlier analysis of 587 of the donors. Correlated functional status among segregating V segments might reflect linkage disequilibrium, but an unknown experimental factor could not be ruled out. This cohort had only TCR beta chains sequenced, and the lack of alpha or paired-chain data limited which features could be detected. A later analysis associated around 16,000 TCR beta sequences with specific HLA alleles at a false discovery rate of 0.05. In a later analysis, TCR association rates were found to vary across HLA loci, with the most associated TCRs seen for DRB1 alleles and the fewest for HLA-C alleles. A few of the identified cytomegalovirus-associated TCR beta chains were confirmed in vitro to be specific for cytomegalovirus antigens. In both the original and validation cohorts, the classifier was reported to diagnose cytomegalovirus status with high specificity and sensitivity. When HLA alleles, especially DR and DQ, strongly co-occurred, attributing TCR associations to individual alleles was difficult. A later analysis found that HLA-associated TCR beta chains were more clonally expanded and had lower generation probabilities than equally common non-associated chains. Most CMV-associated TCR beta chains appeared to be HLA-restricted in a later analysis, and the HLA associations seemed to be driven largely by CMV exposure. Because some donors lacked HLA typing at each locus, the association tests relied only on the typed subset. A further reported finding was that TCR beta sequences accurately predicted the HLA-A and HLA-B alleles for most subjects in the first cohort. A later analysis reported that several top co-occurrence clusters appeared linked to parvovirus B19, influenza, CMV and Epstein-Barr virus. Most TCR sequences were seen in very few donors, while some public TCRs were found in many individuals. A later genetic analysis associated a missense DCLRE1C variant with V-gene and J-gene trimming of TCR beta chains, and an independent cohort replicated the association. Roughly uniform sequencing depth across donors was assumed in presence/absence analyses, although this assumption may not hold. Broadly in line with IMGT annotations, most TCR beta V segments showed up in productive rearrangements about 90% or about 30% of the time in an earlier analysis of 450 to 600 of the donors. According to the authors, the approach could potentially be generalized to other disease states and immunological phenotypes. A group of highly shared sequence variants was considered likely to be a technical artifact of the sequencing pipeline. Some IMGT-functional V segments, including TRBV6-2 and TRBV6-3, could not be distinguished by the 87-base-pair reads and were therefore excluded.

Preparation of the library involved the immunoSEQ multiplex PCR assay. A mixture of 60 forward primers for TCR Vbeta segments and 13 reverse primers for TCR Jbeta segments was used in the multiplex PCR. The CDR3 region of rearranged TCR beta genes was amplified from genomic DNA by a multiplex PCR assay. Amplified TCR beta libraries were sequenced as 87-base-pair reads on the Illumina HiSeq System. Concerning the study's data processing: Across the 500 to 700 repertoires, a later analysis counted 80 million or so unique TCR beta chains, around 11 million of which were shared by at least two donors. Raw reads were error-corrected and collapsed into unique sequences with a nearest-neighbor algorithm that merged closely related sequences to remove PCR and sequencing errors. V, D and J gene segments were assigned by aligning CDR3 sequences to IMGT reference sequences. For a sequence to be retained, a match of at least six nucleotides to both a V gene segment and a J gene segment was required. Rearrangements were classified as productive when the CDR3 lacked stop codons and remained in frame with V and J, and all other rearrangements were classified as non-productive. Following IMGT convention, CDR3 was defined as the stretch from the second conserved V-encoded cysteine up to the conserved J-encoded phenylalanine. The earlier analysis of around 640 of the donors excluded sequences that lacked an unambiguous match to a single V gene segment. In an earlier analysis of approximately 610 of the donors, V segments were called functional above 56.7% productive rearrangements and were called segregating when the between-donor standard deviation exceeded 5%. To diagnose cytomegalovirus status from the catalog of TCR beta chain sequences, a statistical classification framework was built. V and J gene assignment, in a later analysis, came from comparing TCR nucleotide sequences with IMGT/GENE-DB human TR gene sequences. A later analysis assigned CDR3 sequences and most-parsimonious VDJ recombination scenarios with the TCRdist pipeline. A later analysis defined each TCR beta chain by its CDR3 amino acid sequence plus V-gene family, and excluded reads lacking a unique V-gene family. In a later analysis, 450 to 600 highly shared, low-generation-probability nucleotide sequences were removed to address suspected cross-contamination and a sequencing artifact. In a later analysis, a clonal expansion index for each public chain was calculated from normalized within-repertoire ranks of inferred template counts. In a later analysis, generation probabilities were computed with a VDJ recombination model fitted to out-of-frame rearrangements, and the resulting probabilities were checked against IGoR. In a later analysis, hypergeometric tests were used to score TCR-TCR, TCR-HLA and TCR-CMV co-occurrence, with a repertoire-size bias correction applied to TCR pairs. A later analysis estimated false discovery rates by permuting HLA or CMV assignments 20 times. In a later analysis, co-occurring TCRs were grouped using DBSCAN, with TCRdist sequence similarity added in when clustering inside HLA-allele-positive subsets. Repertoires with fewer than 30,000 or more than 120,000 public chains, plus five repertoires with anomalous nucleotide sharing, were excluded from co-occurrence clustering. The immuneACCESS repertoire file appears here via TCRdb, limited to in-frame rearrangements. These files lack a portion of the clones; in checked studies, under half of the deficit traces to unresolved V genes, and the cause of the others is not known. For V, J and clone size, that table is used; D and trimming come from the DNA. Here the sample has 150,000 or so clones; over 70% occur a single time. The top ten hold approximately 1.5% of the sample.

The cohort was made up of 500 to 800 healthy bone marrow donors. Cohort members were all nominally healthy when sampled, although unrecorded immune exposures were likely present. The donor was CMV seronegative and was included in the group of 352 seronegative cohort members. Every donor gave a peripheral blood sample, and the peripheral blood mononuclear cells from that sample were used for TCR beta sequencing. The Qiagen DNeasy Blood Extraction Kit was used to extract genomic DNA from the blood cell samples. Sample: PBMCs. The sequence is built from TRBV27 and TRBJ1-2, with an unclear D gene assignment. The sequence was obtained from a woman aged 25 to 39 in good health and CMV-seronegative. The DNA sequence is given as TGTGCCAGCAGTCCCTACGGGAGGTTCGACTATGGCTACACCTTC. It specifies CASSPYGRFDYGYTF.